The rows below give T cell receptor beta chains drawn from one sample of a study of OX40 agonist ivuxolimab in advanced cancers. Using immunoSEQ multiplex PCR, the repertoire was profiled, and TCRdb retains in-frame clones only, with some absent. The sample records 55,000 to 80,000 clones, roughly 90% being singletons. The sequences come from CD4+ or CD8+ T cells sorted from blood, collected in a trial of the OX40 agonist ivuxolimab. The receptors come from an adult with an advanced solid tumor such as melanoma, head and neck, liver or kidney cancer. Each CDR3 is given with its conserved first and last residue. A D gene is named only where the DNA matches it firmly. Clone size is shown for a subset of rows, as once, few, many or a class of expanded clone.

v_call	j_call	d_call	clone_size	cdr3_nt	cdr3_aa
TRBV4-1	TRBJ2-4	TRBD2	.	TGCGCCAGCAGCCATCCCGGGACTAGCAGCGGAAACATTCAGTACTTC	CASSHPGTSSGNIQYF
TRBV27	TRBJ2-5	TRBD2	.	TGTGCCAGCAGTACTAGCGGGAGTGGGGAGACCCAGTACTTC	CASSTSGSGETQYF
TRBV2	TRBJ1-1	.	.	TGTGCCAGCAGTTATAATACACCCAGGGGACACACTGAAGCTTTCTTT	CASSYNTPRGHTEAFF
TRBV5-6	TRBJ1-3	.	.	TGTGCCAGCAGCACAGGGAGGTCTGGAAACACCATATATTTT	CASSTGRSGNTIYF
TRBV10-1	TRBJ2-1	TRBD2	.	TGCGCCAGCAGTGGGGCGGGACTACCCGCCAATGAGCAGTTCTTC	CASSGAGLPANEQFF
TRBV25-1	TRBJ1-2	.	few	TGTGCCAGCCTGAAGGAGGGCAGCCAAGGCTACACCTTC	CASLKEGSQGYTF
TRBV29-1	TRBJ2-2	.	.	TGCAGCGTCGCTAAACCCGGGACAAGGAACACCGGGGAGCTGTTTTTT	CSVAKPGTRNTGELFF
TRBV6-5	TRBJ1-5	TRBD1	.	TGTGCCAGCAGATGGACAGGGGCTAGCAATCAGCCCCAGCATTTT	CASRWTGASNQPQHF
TRBV5-5	TRBJ1-2	.	few	TGTGCCAGCAGCTTGGGTCGGATGAACTATGGCTACACCTTC	CASSLGRMNYGYTF
TRBV30	TRBJ1-5	.	medium-sized	TGTGCCTGGAGCCGCCATTCAAATCAGCCCCAGCATTTT	CAWSRHSNQPQHF
TRBV30	TRBJ1-3	.	.	TGTGCCTGGAGTGTAGGTAACACGGGAAACACCATATATTTT	CAWSVGNTGNTIYF
TRBV6-5	TRBJ2-7	TRBD2	.	TGTGCCAGCAGTTACTCTACTAGCGGGAGCACCTACGAGCAGTACTTC	CASSYSTSGSTYEQYF
TRBV10-3	TRBJ2-3	.	.	TGTGCCATCGCGCCGAGGGCCGCGAATGCGGATACGCAGTATTTT	CAIAPRAANADTQYF
TRBV11-2	TRBJ1-2	.	.	TGTGCCAGCAGCTTAGGACAGGTAGCCGGTGGCTACACCTTC	CASSLGQVAGGYTF
TRBV19	TRBJ1-4	TRBD1	.	TGTGCCAGTAGTCCGACAGGGGATAACCATGAAAAACTGTTTTTT	CASSPTGDNHEKLFF
TRBV19	TRBJ1-4	.	.	TGTGCCAGTAGTATAGAAGCAACTAATGAAAAACTGTTTTTT	CASSIEATNEKLFF
TRBV2	TRBJ2-3	TRBD2	.	TGTGCCAGCAATATCCTAGCGGGGGGCCCTCAAGGCACAGATACGCAGTATTTT	CASNILAGGPQGTDTQYF
TRBV19	TRBJ1-5	.	.	TGTGCCAGTAGTATAGATCGGGGAGGGCCCCAGCATTTT	CASSIDRGGPQHF
TRBV28	TRBJ1-4	TRBD1	.	TGTGCCAGCACCGGGACAGGAACTAATGAAAAACTGTTTTTT	CASTGTGTNEKLFF
TRBV7-2	TRBJ1-5	.	.	TGTGCCAGCAGCTTATCGCGTGAGCCCCAGCATTTT	CASSLSREPQHF
TRBV5-1	TRBJ2-1	TRBD2	.	TGCGCCAGCAGCCCTGGACTAGCGAGCAATGAGCAGTTCTTC	CASSPGLASNEQFF
TRBV4-1	TRBJ1-2	.	once	TGCGCCAGCAGCCCCCGGCAGGGAAGGTTGAACTATGGCTACACCTTC	CASSPRQGRLNYGYTF
TRBV19	TRBJ1-5	.	.	TGTGCCAGTAGTATTGGATTCAATCAGCCCCAGCATTTT	CASSIGFNQPQHF
TRBV19	TRBJ2-3	TRBD2	.	TGTGCCAGTAGTATTTTTTCTAGCGGGATCACAGATACGCAGTATTTT	CASSIFSSGITDTQYF
TRBV6-5	TRBJ1-2	.	few	TGTGCCAGCAGTTACTCAGGTGGGGGGGTTTATGGCTACACCTTC	CASSYSGGGVYGYTF
TRBV2	TRBJ2-4	TRBD1	.	TGTGCCAGCAACCTGGGGACAGGGTTGATCGTGGCCATTCAGTACTTC	CASNLGTGLIVAIQYF
TRBV7-8	TRBJ1-5	.	.	TGTGCCAGCAGCCGAAGCAATCAGCCCCAGCATTTT	CASSRSNQPQHF
TRBV6-6	TRBJ2-7	.	.	TGTGCCAGCACCTTTACTAGAGGGGGTTCCGAGCAGTACTTC	CASTFTRGGSEQYF
TRBV19	TRBJ1-5	.	.	TGTGCCAGTAGTTTTCAGGCAAATAGCAATCAGCCCCAGCATTTT	CASSFQANSNQPQHF
TRBV10-3	TRBJ1-2	.	few	TGTGCCACGCTAGGGAACACGCACTATGGCTACACCTTC	CATLGNTHYGYTF
TRBV11-2	TRBJ2-1	TRBD2	.	TGTGCCAGCAGCTCCCTAGGCGGGAGGGTCAACAATGAGCAGTTCTTC	CASSSLGGRVNNEQFF
TRBV27	TRBJ2-1	.	.	TGTGCCAGCAACCCGAATGCGGATGAGCAGTTCTTC	CASNPNADEQFF
TRBV28	TRBJ2-3	.	.	TGTGCCAGCAGTTCAATATTCTTAAACAGGACCACTAGCACAGATACGCAGTATTTT	CASSSIFLNRTTSTDTQYF